This T cell receptor (beta chain) was found in a study of tissue T cells after allogeneic stem cell transplantation. Points on this clone: Its antigen remains unidentified. Gene names and germline match the mouse. Read data end 1 residue before the CDR3 end; the end is taken from the germline J gene.

Broader study findings: Some tissue clones might be persisting host cells; their alloreactivity or antigen specificity was not determined.

CDR1 is MSHET, CDR2 SYDVDS, per germline. Trimming took 1 base from V and 3 from J, leaving 7 bases between them. The length of the CDR3 is 13 residues. Survey-depth TCRbeta CDR3 sequencing reported V/J genes and productive frequencies. Clones were read by immunoSEQ multiplex PCR, and TCRdb kept only the in-frame ones, dropping some. This table has tens of thousands of clones, 72% appearing once. The chain is built from TRBV29 and TRBJ2-7; D might be TRBD1 or TRBD2, each matching 5 bases. Material: spleen. The sequence came from a female BALB/c mouse in good health. Mouse MHC haplotype: H2-d. The CDR3 sequence: CASSLWGNYEQYF. The sequenced part of the CDR3 DNA is TGTGCTAGCAGTTTATGGGGCAACTATGAACAGTAC.